Listed below are T cell receptor beta chains from one sample, sequenced in a study of blood T cell repertoires in COVID-19. Data came from immunoSEQ multiplex PCR; TCRdb stores just in-frame clones and leaves some out. The repertoire holds under 130,000 clones, with 65% to 80% as singletons. Sequencing was performed on peripheral blood. The source is a woman in her 70s with acute or convalescent COVID-19. CDR3s include the opening cysteine and the closing phenylalanine or tryptophan. The order of the fields is J gene, V gene, CDR3 protein.

TRBJ1-1 | TRBV20-1 | CSASLHLDTEAFF
TRBJ1-6 | TRBV6-5 | CASKQGNSPLHF
TRBJ2-7 | TRBV10-2 | CASNQRGGPHEQYF
TRBJ2-5 | TRBV5-1 | CASSPDSVGWTQYF
TRBJ1-2 | TRBV19 | CASSSTGAANYGYTF
TRBJ1-2 | TRBV4-2 | CASSPLPTLDRGRGQGYGYTF
TRBJ2-3 | TRBV28 | CASSSPRGGTTDTQYF
TRBJ1-4 | TRBV7-9 | CASRRTGTGFEKLFF
TRBJ1-3 | TRBV19 | CASSPVDRYSGNTIYF
TRBJ2-1 | TRBV18 | CASSPPGQRNEQFF
TRBJ2-1 | TRBV9 | CASSARTGARNEQFF
TRBJ2-2 | TRBV7-9 | CASSPLTGGVTGELFF
TRBJ1-6 | TRBV2 | CAIRRGIYNSPLHF
TRBJ2-1 | TRBV5-4 | CASSLGTLAAPMRYEQFF
TRBJ2-7 | TRBV7-9 | CASSLEGQWNDEQYF
TRBJ2-3 | TRBV29-1 | CSVGQGDWADTQYF
TRBJ2-7 | TRBV20-1 | CSASSSLATLSYEQYF
TRBJ2-7 | TRBV6-6 | CASSSGVYGYEQYF
TRBJ2-5 | TRBV5-1 | CASSLGGQTTAPTQYF
TRBJ2-5 | TRBV18 | CASSLTSGEETQYF
TRBJ1-4 | TRBV10-3 | CAISDTYRDGVEKLFF
TRBJ2-1 | TRBV19 | CASMGGTGVGNEQFF
TRBJ2-1 | TRBV27 | CASKGQGGTYNEQFF
TRBJ2-5 | TRBV30 | CASAQAGVYQETQYF
TRBJ1-2 | TRBV6-5 | CASSWDSVLGYTF
TRBJ1-1 | TRBV6-1 | CASSEMGRRDTEAFF
TRBJ1-6 | TRBV5-4 | CASSLEGQGDSPLHF
TRBJ1-2 | TRBV30 | CAWSRWRTGGYTF